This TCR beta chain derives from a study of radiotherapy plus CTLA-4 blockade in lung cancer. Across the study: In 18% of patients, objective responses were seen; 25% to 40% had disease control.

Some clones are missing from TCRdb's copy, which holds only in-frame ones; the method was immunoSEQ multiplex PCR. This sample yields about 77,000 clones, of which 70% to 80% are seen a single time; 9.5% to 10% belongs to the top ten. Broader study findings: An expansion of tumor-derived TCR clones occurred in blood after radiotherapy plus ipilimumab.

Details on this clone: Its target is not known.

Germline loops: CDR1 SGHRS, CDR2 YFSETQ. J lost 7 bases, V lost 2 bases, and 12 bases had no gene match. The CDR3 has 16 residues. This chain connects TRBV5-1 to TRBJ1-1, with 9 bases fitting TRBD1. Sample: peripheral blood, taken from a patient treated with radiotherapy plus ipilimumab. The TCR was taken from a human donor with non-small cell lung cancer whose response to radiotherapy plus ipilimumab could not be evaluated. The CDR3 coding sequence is TGCGCCAGCAGCTTACAACCCCGGGACAGGGTTTTTGAAGCTTTCTTT. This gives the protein CASSLQPRDRVFEAFF.